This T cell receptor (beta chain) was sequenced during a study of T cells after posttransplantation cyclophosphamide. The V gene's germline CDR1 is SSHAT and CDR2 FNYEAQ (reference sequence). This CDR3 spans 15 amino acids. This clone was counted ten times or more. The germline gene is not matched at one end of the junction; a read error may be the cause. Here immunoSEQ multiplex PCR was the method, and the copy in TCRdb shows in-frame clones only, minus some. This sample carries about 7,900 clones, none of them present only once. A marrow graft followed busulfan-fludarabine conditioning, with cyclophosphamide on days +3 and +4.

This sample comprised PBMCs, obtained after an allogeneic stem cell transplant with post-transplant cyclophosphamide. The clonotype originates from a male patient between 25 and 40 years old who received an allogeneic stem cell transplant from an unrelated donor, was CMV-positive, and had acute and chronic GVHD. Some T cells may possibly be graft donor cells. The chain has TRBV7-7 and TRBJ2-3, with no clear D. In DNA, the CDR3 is TGTGCTAGCAGCTTAGGTGGCCCTAGCACAGATACGCAGTATTTT. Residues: CASSLGGPSTDTQYF.